One sample yielded the 20 T cell receptor beta chains listed below, sequenced in a study of blood T cell repertoires in COVID-19. Here immunoSEQ multiplex PCR was the method, and the copy in TCRdb shows in-frame clones only, minus some. The table lists a few hundred thousand clones, roughly nine tenths of them singletons, with approximately 6% in the top ten. Sequenced: PBMCs or T cells enriched from blood (not recorded which). The receptors here all came from a woman aged 25-40 years who had recovered from COVID-19.

The genes are TRBV4-1 and TRBJ2-1; possibly TRBD2 for D (7 bases). Germline values: CDR1 MGHRA, CDR2 YSYEKL. The CDR3 spans 18 residues. V was shortened by 2 bases and J by 0 bases, with 17 bases between the two germline ends. CDR3 DNA sequence: TGCGCCAGCAGCCAACCCGAGGGGGGGGCCAGCTCCTACAATGAGCAGTTCTTC. Its protein product is CASSQPEGGASSYNEQFF.

This chain joins TRBV7-3 and TRBJ2-1, with D tentatively TRBD2 (6 bases). The CDR3 spans 16 residues. CDR1 SGHTA and CDR2 FQGTGA come from the germline V gene. Trimming left V 5 bases short and J 1 base short, with 15 bases between. The CDR3 DNA follows: TGTGCCAGCAGCCCCCGTTCCGGGGGTTCCTACAATGAGCAGTTCTTC. It yields the protein CASSPRSGGSYNEQFF.

The rearrangement joins TRBV7-2 to TRBJ2-5, with 8 nucleotides matching TRBD1. Trimming took 5 bases from V and 1 from J; bases not matched to a gene: 3. Germline CDR1 and CDR2: SGHTA and FQGNSA. The CDR3 totals 14 residues. CDR3 sequence (DNA): TGTGCCAGCAGCCCCGGACAGGGCCAAGAGACCCAGTACTTC. Protein product: CASSPGQGQETQYF.

CDR3 in amino acids: CASSLPQGALAKNIQYF. CDR3 nucleotides: TGTGCCAGCAGCTTACCACAGGGGGCGCTGGCCAAAAACATTCAGTACTTC. The chain employs TRBV11-2 and TRBJ2-4; TRBD1 agrees at 9 bases. This CDR3 spans 17 amino acids. Per germline, CDR1 SGHAT and CDR2 FQNNGV. Trimming took 2 bases from V and 1 from J; bases not matched to a gene: 6.

The chain uses TRBV5-6 and TRBJ1-1; TRBD1 is a possible D gene (6 bases). CDR3 length: 17 amino acids. The germline V gene encodes CDR1 SGHDT and CDR2 YYEEEE. V was cut by 4 bases and J by 0 bases, with 19 bases left in between. CDR3 DNA sequence: TGTGCCAGCAGCAAACCTCCAGGGGTGAGGGTGAACACTGAAGCTTTCTTT. Amino acid sequence: CASSKPPGVRVNTEAFF.

The chain recombines TRBV5-1 with TRBJ2-7, with 8 nucleotides matching TRBD1. CDR3 size: 14 residues. The V gene end was trimmed by 4 bases and the J gene end by 6 bases; junction bases not matched to a gene: 9. Germline CDR1 and CDR2: SGHRS and YFSETQ. The CDR3 region is CASSHDRGRSEQYF. CDR3 nucleotide sequence: TGCGCCAGCAGCCACGACAGGGGTAGGAGCGAGCAGTACTTC.

The V and J genes are TRBV19 and TRBJ1-5; D is uncertain. The V end lost 7 bases, the J end lost 7 bases, and 20 bases lay between the germline ends. The CDR3 contains 15 residues. Germline CDR1 is LNHDA and CDR2 is SQIVND (reference sequence). CDR3: CASTITGGYGQPQHF. CDR3 sequence (DNA): TGTGCCAGTACCATAACGGGAGGGTACGGGCAGCCCCAGCATTTT.

This clone was observed a single time. The chain joins TRBV20-1 to TRBJ2-2; unclear D gene. Germline V gene data show CDR1 as DFQATT and CDR2 as SNEGSKA (reference sequence). V lost 3 bases and J lost 3, with 8 bases in between. The CDR3 length is 13 residues. The DNA of the CDR3 is TGCAGTGCTAGTGCACACGACACCGGGGAGCTGTTTTTT. This gives the protein CSASAHDTGELFF.

Here the CDR3 reads CASSLRQPSYNEQFF. In nucleotides, the CDR3 is TGTGCCAGCAGTCTCCGACAGCCCTCCTACAATGAGCAGTTCTTC. V usage is TRBV27 and J usage is TRBJ2-1, with D possibly being TRBD1 (5 bases). CDR3 length: 15 amino acids. Germline assignment: CDR1 MNHEY and CDR2 SMNVEV (reference sequence). V was shortened by 5 bases and J by 0 bases, with 11 bases between the two germline ends.

The gene calls are TRBV27 and TRBJ1-1; D is possibly TRBD1 (6 bases). The CDR3 has 15 amino acids. Looked up from germline, CDR1 is MNHEY and CDR2 is SMNVEV (reference sequence). Deletions cut 6 bases from V and 11 bases from J, with 25 bases between. The CDR3 DNA follows: TGTGCCAGCAGAGCGGCCGGGGACACTCAAACAGGCGCTTTCTTT. It codes for CASRAAGDTQTGAFF.

This sequence joins TRBV25-1 and TRBJ2-5; tentatively, D is TRBD1 (6 bases). This CDR3 spans 16 amino acids. The V gene's germline CDR1 is MGHDK and CDR2 SYGVNS. V was trimmed by 2 bases and J by 1 base, leaving 14 bases between them. Here the CDR3 reads CASSETGHPRQETQYF. The CDR3 nucleotides are TGTGCCAGCAGTGAAACGGGACATCCTCGCCAAGAGACCCAGTACTTC.

The chain recombines TRBV3-1 (or the pseudogene TRBV3-2) with TRBJ1-5; D is perhaps TRBD1 (6 bases). CDR1 and CDR2 (germline): LGHDT, YNNKEL (reference sequence). The CDR3 contains 14 residues. Trimming left V 4 bases short and J 6 bases short, with 13 bases between. The CDR3 nucleotides are TGTGCCAGCAGCCCGGGGGGGGCCCGTCAGCCCCAGCATTTT. Encoded protein: CASSPGGARQPQHF.

The chain links TRBV30 to TRBJ2-6; 10 bases line up with TRBD1. The CDR3 has 18 residues. Germline V gene lookup returns CDR1 GTSNPN and CDR2 SVGIG (reference sequence). V lost 0 bases to trimming and J lost 1 base; unmatched junction nucleotides: 6. The CDR3 coding sequence is TGTGCCTGGAGTGTAGGACAGGGGGATCCTTCTGGGGCCAACGTCCTGACTTTC. This translates into CAWSVGQGDPSGANVLTF.

V usage is TRBV4-1 and J usage is TRBJ1-2; 10 nucleotides line up with TRBD1. The V segment lost 0 bases and the J segment 2 bases; nucleotides outside the gene matches: 6. This CDR3 is built from 17 residues. Germline-derived CDR1 and CDR2 are MGHRA and YSYEKL. CDR3 residues: CASSQDRDRGQNYGYTF. The CDR3 nucleotides read TGCGCCAGCAGCCAAGATCGGGACAGGGGACAGAACTATGGCTACACCTTC.

V usage is TRBV5-6 and J usage is TRBJ1-5; 9 nucleotides line up with TRBD1. This CDR3 region has 16 residues. Unmatched junction bases numbered 9, after V lost 2 bases and J lost 6 bases. Per the germline V gene, CDR1 is SGHDT and CDR2 is YYEEEE. In DNA, the CDR3 is TGTGCCAGCAGCTTACAACAGGGGGCCGGGGGTCAGCCCCAGCATTTT. This codes for CASSLQQGAGGQPQHF.

The CDR3 loop is CASSLMGGQPQHF. The CDR3 bases are TGTGCCAGCAGCTTGATGGGAGGGCAGCCCCAGCATTTT. This chain joins TRBV5-4 and TRBJ1-5; no clear D. Germline lookup yields CDR1 SGHNT and CDR2 YYREEE (reference sequence). Trimming pared 1 base from V and 7 bases from J, leaving 9 bases between. CDR3 length: 13 amino acids.

On this clone: Different DNA sequences within this sample yield the same CDR3. This chain connects TRBV6-5 to TRBJ1-5; D is undetermined. Germline values: CDR1 MNHEY, CDR2 SVGAGI. CDR3 length: 12 amino acids. Trimming removed 6 bases from V and 2 bases from J, with 5 bases in between. CDR3 loop: CASRQGNQPQHF. The DNA of the CDR3 is TGTGCCAGCAGACAAGGCAATCAGCCCCAGCATTTT.

The chain couples TRBV29-1 to TRBJ2-1; TRBD2 aligns across 8 bases. Trimming took 6 bases from V and 5 from J; bases not matched to a gene: 15. The CDR3 covers 16 residues. Per germline, CDR1 SQVTM and CDR2 ANQGSEA. As DNA, the CDR3 is TGCAGCGTAGAGATACCGGGACTAGGGATAGACAATGAGCAGTTCTTC. Amino acids: CSVEIPGLGIDNEQFF.

This chain uses TRBV6-5 with TRBJ2-2; 8 nucleotides match TRBD1. Unmatched junction bases numbered 7, after V lost 6 bases and J lost 4 bases. This CDR3 is built from 15 residues. Germline CDR1 and CDR2: MNHEY and SVGAGI. CDR3 in amino acids: CASSSGGAGTGELFF. The CDR3 nucleotides read TGTGCCAGCAGCTCAGGGGGCGCGGGCACCGGGGAGCTGTTTTTT.

A single count supports this clone. This sequence joins TRBV11-3 and TRBJ2-5; TRBD2 matches 9 bases. The CDR3 loop spans 17 amino acids. V gave up 1 base and J gave up 2 bases; unmatched junction bases: 8. Germline V gene sequence: CDR1 SGHNT, CDR2 YENEEA. The CDR3 nucleotides are TGTGCCAGCAGCTTAGGGAGCGGGGGGCAAGGACAAGAGACCCAGTACTTC. Residues: CASSLGSGGQGQETQYF.